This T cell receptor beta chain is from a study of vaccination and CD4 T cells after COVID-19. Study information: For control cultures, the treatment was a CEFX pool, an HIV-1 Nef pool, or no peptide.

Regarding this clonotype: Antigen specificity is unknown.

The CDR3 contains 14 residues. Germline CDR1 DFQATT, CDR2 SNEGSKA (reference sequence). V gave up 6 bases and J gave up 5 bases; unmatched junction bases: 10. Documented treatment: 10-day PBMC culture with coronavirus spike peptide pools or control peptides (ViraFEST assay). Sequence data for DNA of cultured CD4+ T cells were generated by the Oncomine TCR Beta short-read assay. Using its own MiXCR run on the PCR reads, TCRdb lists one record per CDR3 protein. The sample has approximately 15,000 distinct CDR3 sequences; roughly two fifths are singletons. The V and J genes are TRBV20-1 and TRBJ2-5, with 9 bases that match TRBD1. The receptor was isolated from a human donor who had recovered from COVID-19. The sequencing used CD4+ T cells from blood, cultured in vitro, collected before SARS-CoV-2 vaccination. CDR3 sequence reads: CSAPRTGDRETQYF. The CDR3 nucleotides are TGCAGTGCCCCAAGGACAGGGGATAGGGAGACCCAGTACTTC.